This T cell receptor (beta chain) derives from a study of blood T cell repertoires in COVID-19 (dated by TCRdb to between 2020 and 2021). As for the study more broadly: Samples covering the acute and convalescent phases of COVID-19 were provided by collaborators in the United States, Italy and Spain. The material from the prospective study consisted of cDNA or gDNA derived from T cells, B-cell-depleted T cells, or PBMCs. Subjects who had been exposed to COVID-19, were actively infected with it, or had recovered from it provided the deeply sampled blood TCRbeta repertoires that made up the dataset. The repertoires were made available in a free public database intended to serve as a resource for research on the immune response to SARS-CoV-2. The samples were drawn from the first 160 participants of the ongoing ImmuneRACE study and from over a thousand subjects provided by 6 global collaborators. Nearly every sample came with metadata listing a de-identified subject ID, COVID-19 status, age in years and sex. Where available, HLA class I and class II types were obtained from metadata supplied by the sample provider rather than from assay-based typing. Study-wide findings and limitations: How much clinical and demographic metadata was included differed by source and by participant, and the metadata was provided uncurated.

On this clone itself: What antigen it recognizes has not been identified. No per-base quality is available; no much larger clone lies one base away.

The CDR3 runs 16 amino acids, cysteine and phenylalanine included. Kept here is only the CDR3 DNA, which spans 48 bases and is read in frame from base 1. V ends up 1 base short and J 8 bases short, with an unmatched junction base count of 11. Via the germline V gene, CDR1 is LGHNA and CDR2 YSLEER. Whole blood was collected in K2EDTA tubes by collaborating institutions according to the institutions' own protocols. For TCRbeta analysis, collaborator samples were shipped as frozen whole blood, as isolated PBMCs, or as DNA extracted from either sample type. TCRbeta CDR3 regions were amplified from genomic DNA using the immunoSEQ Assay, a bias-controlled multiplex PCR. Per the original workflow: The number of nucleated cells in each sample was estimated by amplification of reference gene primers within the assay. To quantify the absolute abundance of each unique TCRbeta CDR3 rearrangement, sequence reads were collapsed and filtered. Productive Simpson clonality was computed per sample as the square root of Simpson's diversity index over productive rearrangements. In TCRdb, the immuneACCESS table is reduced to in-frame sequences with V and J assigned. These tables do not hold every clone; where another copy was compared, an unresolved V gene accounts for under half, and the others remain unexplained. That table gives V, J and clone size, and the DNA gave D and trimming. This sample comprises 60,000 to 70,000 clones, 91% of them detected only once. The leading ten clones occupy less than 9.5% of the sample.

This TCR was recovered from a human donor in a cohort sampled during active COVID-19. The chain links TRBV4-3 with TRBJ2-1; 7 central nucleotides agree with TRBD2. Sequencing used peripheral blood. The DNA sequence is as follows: TGCGCCAGCAGCCAAGCTCAAGGACTAGGTTTTGATGAGCAGTTCTTC. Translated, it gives CASSQAQGLGFDEQFF.